This TCR beta chain was recorded in a study of blood T cell repertoires in COVID-19 (dated by TCRdb to the early 2020s). Notes on the research overall: The collaborator samples originated in the United States, Italy and Spain and spanned the acute and convalescent phases of COVID-19. The prospective study material was composed of cDNA or gDNA derived from T cells, B-cell-depleted T cells, or PBMCs. Subjects who had been exposed to COVID-19, were actively infected with it, or had recovered from it provided the deeply sampled blood TCRbeta repertoires that made up the dataset. A freely available public database, intended as a resource for researchers studying the immune response to SARS-CoV-2, is where the repertoires were released. Samples came from the ongoing ImmuneRACE study (first 160 participants) plus 1,254 subjects from 6 global collaborators. Nearly every sample came with metadata listing a de-identified subject ID, COVID-19 status, age in years and sex. Where HLA class I and class II types were available, the types were taken from metadata supplied by the sample provider, not from assay-based typing.

As regards this clone: Its binding antigen is unknown. Base qualities are not recorded, but no much larger clone differs from it by a single base.

The immunoSEQ Assay, a bias-controlled multiplex PCR, was used to amplify TCRbeta CDR3 regions from genomic DNA. As for the authors' bioinformatics: The number of nucleated cells in each sample was estimated from the amplification of reference gene primers within the assay. To quantify the absolute abundance of each unique TCRbeta CDR3 rearrangement, sequence reads were collapsed and filtered. For each sample, productive Simpson clonality was calculated as the square root of Simpson's diversity index over productive rearrangements. TCRdb obtained this table from immuneACCESS and retained in-frame rearrangements with V and J assigned. These tables miss some clones; where compared with another copy, unresolved V genes account for less than half of the shortfall, and the remainder is unexplained. That table supplies the V and J calls and clone size; D and trimming were determined from the DNA. Within this sample are roughly 220,000 clones, with around nine tenths of them counted one time only. The ten largest make up about 15% of the sample.

Spanning cysteine to phenylalanine, the CDR3 consists of 20 amino acids. Only CDR3 DNA is held: 60 bases, read in frame from base 1. Enrolling through a virtual design, the prospective study's participants ranged in age from roughly 18 to 89 years and lived across about two dozen United States geographic areas. Cohort assignment in the prospective study relied on participant-reported clinical history from a screening survey and a study questionnaire. Mobile phlebotomists in the prospective study collected whole blood, serum and a nasopharyngeal or oropharyngeal swab from every participant. Prospective study participants could optionally give additional blood draws and questionnaires over an approximately 2-month period. Prospective study blood samples were shipped either frozen or at room temperature before DNA extraction. The paper as a whole reports these results and caveats: The amount of clinical and demographic metadata varied by source and participant and was provided uncurated.

This TCR was sampled from a woman aged 45 to 65 with acute COVID-19. The V and J segments used are TRBV21-1 and TRBJ2-1; the table calls TRBD2, which could not be checked here. TRBV21-1 is a recognized pseudogene. Sequencing used PBMCs or T cells enriched from blood (not recorded which). Here the CDR3 is given as CASSTAGGEYKRVQYNEQFF. At the DNA level, the sequence is TGTGCCAGCAGTACCGCGGGAGGGGAATATAAGCGGGTACAATACAATGAGCAGTTCTTC.